This paragraph reports one T cell receptor beta chain. Its specificity is not known. The data are from a study of CD8 T cells in Susac syndrome. Findings and caveats of the study: The study admitted that it had a relatively small number of individuals in its TCR sequencing and HLA analysis.

CD8+ and CD4+ T cells from blood underwent TCR beta sequencing, which was carried out in a high-throughput format. Negative isolation yielded CD8+ and CD4+ T cells; FACS enriched TEMRA cells. Trimming pared 0 bases from V and 5 bases from J, leaving 16 bases between. The length of the CDR3 is 15 residues. CDR1 is DFQATT and CDR2 is SNEGSKA in the germline V gene (reference sequence). Reverse transcription of roughly 0.5 to 1 ug RNA was performed with random hexamers. The TCR beta CDR3 was amplified by immunoSEQ multiplex PCR across 54 Vbeta, 13 Jbeta. MiXCR was run by TCRdb on the immunoSEQ multiplex PCR reads, yielding one entry per CDR3 protein. The sample carries roughly 80,000 distinct CDR3 sequences, roughly 91% recorded once.

The chain carries TRBV20-1 and TRBJ2-5; D unclear. Sequences were obtained from CD4+ T cells from PBMCs. The TCR sequence derives from a human donor with Susac syndrome. The CDR3 reads CSARDPFGPGETQYF. In DNA, the CDR3 is TGCAGTGCTAGAGATCCTTTTGGGCCTGGGGAGACCCAGTACTTC.